A single sample is the source of the 29 T cell receptor beta chains below, sequenced in a study of T cell responses to AZD1222 COVID-19 vaccine. TCRdb's copy holds only in-frame clones and misses some; the assay was immunoSEQ multiplex PCR. This table holds approximately 83,000 clones, about nine tenths found once. The sample consisted of peripheral blood, taken on day 0 of MenACWY control vaccination. The receptors were gathered from an adult in good health.

DNA for the CDR3: TGTGCCAGCAGCCAGTGGGTGGGTGAAGCTTTCTTT. Amino acid sequence: CASSQWVGEAFF. This chain joins TRBV14 and TRBJ1-1; no definite D call. The germline V gene has CDR1 SGHDN and CDR2 FVKESK. With 3 bases removed from V and 7 bases from J, the gap between germline ends came to 9 bases. The CDR3 sequence is 12 residues long.

This clone was seen only a few times. The rearrangement links TRBV11-1 to TRBJ2-7; 7 bases are a match to TRBD1. This CDR3 is built from 14 residues. The trim removed 5 bases at V and 6 bases at J, leaving 10 bases unmatched. Germline lookup yields CDR1 SGHAT and CDR2 FQDESV (reference sequence). The CDR3 reads CASSRTGERSEQYF. DNA for the CDR3: TGTGCCAGCAGCCGGACAGGAGAAAGAAGCGAGCAGTACTTC.

This clone was observed once. The V gene is TRBV29-1, the J gene TRBJ2-5; D might be TRBD2 (6 bases). Trimming took 6 bases from V and 4 from J, leaving 12 bases between them. The V gene's germline CDR1 is SQVTM and CDR2 ANQGSEA. The CDR3 runs 12 residues. The CDR3 reads CSVGPEGETQYF. CDR3 nucleotides: TGCAGCGTCGGACCGGAGGGAGAGACCCAGTACTTC.

The V call is TRBV30, the J call TRBJ2-1; no firm D call. There are 11 residues in the CDR3. V lost 3 bases, J lost 10 bases, and 10 bases lay in between. CDR1 is GTSNPN, CDR2 SVGIG, per germline (reference sequence). The CDR3 loop reads CAWSTLIEQFF. The CDR3 region has the DNA TGTGCCTGGAGCACTCTAATAGAGCAGTTCTTC.

The chain joins TRBV25-1 to TRBJ1-1; tentative D call: TRBD1 (5 bases). The CDR3 consists of 13 residues. The V gene lost 6 bases and the J gene lost 3 bases, with 11 bases spanning the gap. Per the germline V gene, CDR1 is MGHDK and CDR2 is SYGVNS. The CDR3 sequence: CASRGVLDTEAFF. As DNA, the CDR3 is TGTGCCAGCAGAGGGGTTTTGGACACTGAAGCTTTCTTT.

The V and J genes are TRBV19 and TRBJ2-1; TRBD2 agrees at 12 bases. Per germline, CDR1 LNHDA and CDR2 SQIVND (reference sequence). Trimming took 6 bases from V and 13 from J; bases not matched to a gene: 10. This CDR3 is 14 amino acids long. CDR3 sequence (DNA): TGTGCCAGTAGGGGTCTAGCGGGAGGGCCTAGCCAGTTCTTC. It is translated as CASRGLAGGPSQFF.

DNA of the CDR3: TGCGCCAGCAGTCAGGGGAACGAGCAGTACTTC. The encoded protein is CASSQGNEQYF. This sequence joins TRBV10-2 and TRBJ2-7, with D perhaps matching TRBD1 (6 bases). The CDR3 covers 11 residues. Between the trimmed V and J ends, which lost 5 bases and 5 bases, there was a span of 7 bases. From germline, CDR1 is WSHSY and CDR2 SAAADI.

This rearrangement joins TRBV24-1 to TRBJ1-3; 8 positions agree with TRBD1. This CDR3 contains 13 residues. The germline gives CDR1 KGHDR, CDR2 SFDVKD. Trimming removed 9 bases from V and 2 bases from J; junction bases left unmatched: 2. The CDR3 reads CATATGAGNTIYF. Written as DNA, the CDR3 is TGTGCCACCGCGACAGGGGCTGGAAACACCATATATTTT.

V usage is TRBV19 and J usage is TRBJ1-4; D unresolved. The CDR3 runs to 15 residues. The V end was cut by 2 bases, the J end by 3 bases, with 10 bases between. The germline V gene has CDR1 LNHDA and CDR2 SQIVND (reference sequence). The CDR3 DNA sequence: TGTGCCAGTAGTATATTCTGGGCTGCTAATGAAAAACTGTTTTTT. Protein product: CASSIFWAANEKLFF. Based on the CDR3 plus reference TRBV19 and TRBJ1-4, the full variable domain is DGGITQSPKYLFRKEGQNVTLSCEQNLNHDAMYWYRQDPGQGLRLIYYSQIVNDFQKGDIAEGYSVSREKKESFPLTVTSAQKNPTAFYLCASSIFWAANEKLFFGSGTQLSVL.

V usage is TRBV28 and J usage is TRBJ1-1, with a possible D match to TRBD1 (5 bases). The germline V gene has CDR1 MDHEN and CDR2 SYDVKM. The CDR3 consists of 14 residues. The ends were cut back, 4 bases at V and 8 bases at J, with 17 bases in the middle. CDR3 nucleotides: TGTGCCAGCAGTTCCACACATGGGGGGGACGAAGCTTTCTTT. The encoded protein is CASSSTHGGDEAFF.

This clone has a handful of counts. CDR3 in DNA: TGTGCCTCCGGGACAGAACACTATAGCAATCAGCCCCAGCATTTT. This sequence encodes CASGTEHYSNQPQHF. The chain has TRBV19 and TRBJ1-5; 7 nucleotides match TRBD1. CDR1 is LNHDA, CDR2 SQIVND, per germline (reference sequence). The CDR3 runs 15 residues. Trimming took 11 bases from V and 0 from J; bases not matched to a gene: 10.

The chain links TRBV15 to TRBJ1-2; possibly TRBD1 for D (6 bases). This CDR3 has 18 residues. CDR1 and CDR2 from the germline V gene are LNHNV and YYDKDF (reference sequence). V lost 1 base and J 0 bases, leaving 18 bases between the germline ends. Here the CDR3 DNA reads TGTGCCACCAGCAGAGGGGTCCGGGACATCATAGCTAACTATGGCTACACCTTC. Its translation: CATSRGVRDIIANYGYTF.

This clone was seen a few times. This chain joins TRBV19 and TRBJ1-5; the D is unclear. The germline gives CDR1 LNHDA, CDR2 SQIVND (reference sequence). This CDR3 region has 14 residues. V lost 1 base, J lost 9 bases, and 13 bases lay in between. The CDR3 nucleotides are TGTGCCAGTAGTATAGCCCTCGCGCGCCTGCCCCAGCATTTT. It encodes CASSIALARLPQHF.

This clone has just one count. The CDR3 loop reads CASSLLAYNEQFF. The CDR3 DNA sequence: TGTGCCAGCAGTTTACTAGCCTACAATGAGCAGTTCTTC. The chain uses TRBV28 and TRBJ2-1; the D is unclear. Trimming cost V 2 bases and J 2 bases, with 4 bases left between them. CDR1 is MDHEN and CDR2 is SYDVKM in the germline V gene. The CDR3 has 13 residues.

Only one count was recorded for this clone. V is TRBV27 and J is TRBJ1-1, with 8 nucleotides matching TRBD1. V lost 6 bases, J lost 5 bases, and 11 bases stayed unmatched. The CDR3 extends over 15 amino acids. Germline values: CDR1 MNHEY, CDR2 SMNVEV (reference sequence). The CDR3 bases are TGTGCCAGCAGCCGGATCCAGGGGGCGAGGACTGAAGCTTTCTTT. The encoded protein is CASSRIQGARTEAFF.

This chain uses TRBV29-1 with TRBJ1-2; D possibly corresponds to TRBD1 (5 bases). The CDR3 runs to 14 residues. V lost 6 bases and J 5 bases, leaving 19 bases between the germline ends. Germline V gene data show CDR1 as SQVTM and CDR2 as ANQGSEA. CDR3 amino acids: CSVVPGAPEYGYTF. The CDR3 DNA is TGCAGCGTCGTTCCCGGGGCGCCTGAATATGGCTACACCTTC.

This chain links TRBV6-5 with TRBJ1-2, with D perhaps matching TRBD1 (5 bases). Per the germline V gene, CDR1 is MNHEY and CDR2 is SVGAGI. Trimming took off 6 bases at V and 8 bases at J, with 22 bases between the two ends. The CDR3 has 15 residues. The DNA for the CDR3 is TGTGCCAGCAGCGACAAGAACAAGGGGACCTTAGGCTACACCTTC. Translation gives CASSDKNKGTLGYTF.

This sequence joins TRBV30 and TRBJ1-2; the match to TRBD1 covers 7 bases. V lost 4 bases to trimming and J lost 5 bases; unmatched junction nucleotides: 7. Per germline, CDR1 GTSNPN and CDR2 SVGIG (reference sequence). This CDR3 has 13 residues. CDR3: CAWTGGEGYGYTF. The CDR3 DNA is TGTGCCTGGACAGGGGGGGAGGGTTATGGCTACACCTTC.

J is TRBJ2-7 and V is TRBV11-2, with D uncertain. Trimming removed 1 base from V and 4 bases from J, with 5 bases in between. The CDR3 sequence is 12 residues long. CDR1 SGHAT and CDR2 FQNNGV come from the germline V gene. In DNA form, the CDR3 reads TGTGCCAGCAGCTTAGGAGCATACGAGCAGTACTTC. Its protein product is CASSLGAYEQYF.

The chain carries TRBV5-6 and TRBJ1-4; 9 bases are a match to TRBD1. Looked up from germline, CDR1 is SGHDT and CDR2 is YYEEEE. The CDR3 extends over 15 amino acids. V shed 4 bases and J 1 base; nucleotides not matched to a gene: 2. As DNA, the CDR3 is TGTGCCAGCAGCCCGGACAGGGGAACTAATGAAAAACTGTTTTTT. It codes for CASSPDRGTNEKLFF.

This clone occurred once. The gene calls are TRBV30 and TRBJ1-3; no firm D call. V was shortened by 0 bases and J by 0 bases, with 6 bases between the two germline ends. Germline CDR1 reads GTSNPN; CDR2 reads SVGIG (reference sequence). This CDR3 has 14 residues. The CDR3 loop reads CAWSVPSSGNTIYF. CDR3 in DNA: TGTGCCTGGAGTGTACCCAGCTCTGGAAACACCATATATTTT.

V gene TRBV5-1 combines with J gene TRBJ1-4, with D unclear. Germline V lookup: CDR1 SGHRS, CDR2 YFSETQ. V was pared by 4 bases and J by 5 bases, with 15 bases between. The CDR3 loop spans 15 amino acids. For the CDR3, the DNA is TGCGCCAGCAGCCCCGGGGAGGCCCCCAATGAAAAACTGTTTTTT. This translates into CASSPGEAPNEKLFF.

In DNA form, the CDR3 reads TGTGCCAGCAGTGAAGCGCTTTCTTCAGCGGGGGTGCATTTT. Amino acid sequence: CASSEALSSAGVHF. The genes are TRBV2 and TRBJ1-5, with D perhaps TRBD1 (5 bases). V shed 0 bases and J shed 15 bases, with 18 bases lying between them. Germline CDR1 SNHLY, CDR2 FYNNEI. The CDR3 sequence is 14 residues long.

V and J are TRBV4-1 and TRBJ2-7; perhaps TRBD2 as D (6 bases). Germline V gives CDR1 MGHRA, CDR2 YSYEKL. V was shortened by 0 bases and J by 4 bases, with 13 bases between the two germline ends. CDR3 length: 15 amino acids. The CDR3 region has the DNA TGCGCCAGCAGCCAAGAAACGGGAGAGCGGTACGAGCAGTACTTC. Its protein product is CASSQETGERYEQYF.

V is TRBV19 and J is TRBJ1-2, with 7 positions matching TRBD1. The V and J ends lost 5 bases and 4 bases, in that order; junction bases with no gene match: 4. This CDR3 is 13 amino acids long. Germline lookup yields CDR1 LNHDA and CDR2 SQIVND (reference sequence). Here the CDR3 DNA reads TGTGCCAGTAGTCCCGGGACAGCCTATGGCTACACCTTC. It specifies CASSPGTAYGYTF.

The chain links TRBV9 to TRBJ1-1, with TRBD1 as a possible D gene (5 bases). The CDR3 length is 14 residues. Germline V CDR1 and CDR2: SGDLS, YYNGEE. Trimming shortened V by 3 bases and J by 4 bases, and 13 bases separated the two germline ends. This CDR3 reads CASSAGGVSTEAFF. The CDR3, as DNA: TGTGCCAGCAGCGCCGGGGGGGTAAGCACTGAAGCTTTCTTT.

The DNA of the CDR3 is TGTGCCAGCAGACCGGGGGCTGCCGGCTACACCTTC. Amino acid sequence: CASRPGAAGYTF. V is TRBV12-3 or TRBV12-4 and J is TRBJ1-2; a possible D gene is TRBD1 (6 bases). Trimming left V 6 bases short and J 8 bases short, with 13 bases between. The length of the CDR3 is 12 residues.

V usage is TRBV25-1 and J usage is TRBJ2-7; D possibly corresponds to TRBD2 (6 bases). Trimming took 7 bases from V and 4 from J, leaving 11 bases between them. Germline V gives CDR1 MGHDK, CDR2 SYGVNS. The CDR3 sequence is 12 residues long. CDR3 amino acids: CASMGGAYEQYF. The CDR3 DNA reads TGTGCCAGCATGGGGGGAGCTTACGAGCAGTACTTC.

About this clone itself: The germline gene is not matched at one end of the junction; a read error may be the cause. This chain uses TRBV15 with TRBJ2-3, with TRBD1 matching 10 bases. CDR1 and CDR2 from the germline V gene are LNHNV and YYDKDF (reference sequence). The CDR3 runs 12 residues. The CDR3 loop reads CATSRTGGEGFF. CDR3 nucleotide sequence: TGTGCCACCAGCAGGACAGGGGGCGAAGGATTTTTT. Together with reference TRBV15 and TRBJ2-3, the CDR3 gives the full variable domain: DAMVIQNPRYQVTQFGKPVTLSCSQTLNHNVMYWYQQKSSQAPKLLFHYYDKDFNNEADTPDNFQSRRPNTSFCFLDIRSPGLGDTAMYLCATSRTGGEGFFGPGTRLTVL.